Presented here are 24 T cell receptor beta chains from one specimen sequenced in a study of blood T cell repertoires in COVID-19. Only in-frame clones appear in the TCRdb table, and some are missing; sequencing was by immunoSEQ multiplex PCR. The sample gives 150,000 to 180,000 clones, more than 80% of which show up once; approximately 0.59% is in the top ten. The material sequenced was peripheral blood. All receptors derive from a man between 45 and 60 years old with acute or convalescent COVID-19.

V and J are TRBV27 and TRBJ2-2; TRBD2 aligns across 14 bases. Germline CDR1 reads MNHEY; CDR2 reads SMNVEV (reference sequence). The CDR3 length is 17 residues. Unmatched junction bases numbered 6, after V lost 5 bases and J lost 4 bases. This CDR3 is CASSRLAGGPGTGELFF. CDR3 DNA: TGTGCCAGCAGTAGACTAGCGGGAGGGCCCGGCACCGGGGAGCTGTTTTTT.

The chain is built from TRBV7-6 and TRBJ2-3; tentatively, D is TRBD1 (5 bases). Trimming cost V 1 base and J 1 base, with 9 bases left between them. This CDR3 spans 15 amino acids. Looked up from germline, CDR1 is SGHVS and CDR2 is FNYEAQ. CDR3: CASSLGLGGTDTQYF. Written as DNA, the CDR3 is TGTGCCAGCAGCTTAGGTCTAGGGGGCACAGATACGCAGTATTTT.

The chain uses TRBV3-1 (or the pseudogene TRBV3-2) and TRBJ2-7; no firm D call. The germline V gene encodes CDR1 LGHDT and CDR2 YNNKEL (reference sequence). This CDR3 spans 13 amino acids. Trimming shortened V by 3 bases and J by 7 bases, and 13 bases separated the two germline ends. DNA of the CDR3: TGTGCCAGCAGCCAGAGGCCCTGGCCAGAGCAGTACTTC. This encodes CASSQRPWPEQYF.

DNA of the CDR3: TGTGCCAGCAGACCCGGGACTAGCGGGGCGGACGAGCAGTACTTC. Translating it yields CASRPGTSGADEQYF. The rearrangement joins TRBV7-9 to TRBJ2-7; 13 bases agree with TRBD2. Germline CDR1 and CDR2: SEHNR and FQNEAQ (reference sequence). The CDR3 length is 15 residues. Unmatched junction bases numbered 7, after V lost 6 bases and J lost 5 bases.

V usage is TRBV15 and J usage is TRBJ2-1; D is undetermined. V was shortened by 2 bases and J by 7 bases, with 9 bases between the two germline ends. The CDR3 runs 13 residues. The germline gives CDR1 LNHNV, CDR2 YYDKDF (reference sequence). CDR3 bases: TGTGCCACCAGCAGAAACCAGATGAATGAGCAGTTCTTC. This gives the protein CATSRNQMNEQFF.

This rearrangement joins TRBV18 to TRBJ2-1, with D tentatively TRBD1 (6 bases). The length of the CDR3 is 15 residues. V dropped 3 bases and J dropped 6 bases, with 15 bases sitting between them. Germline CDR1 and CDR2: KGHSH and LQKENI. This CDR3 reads CASSPPGHAFNEQFF. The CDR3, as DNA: TGTGCCAGCTCACCTCCGGGACACGCATTCAATGAGCAGTTCTTC.

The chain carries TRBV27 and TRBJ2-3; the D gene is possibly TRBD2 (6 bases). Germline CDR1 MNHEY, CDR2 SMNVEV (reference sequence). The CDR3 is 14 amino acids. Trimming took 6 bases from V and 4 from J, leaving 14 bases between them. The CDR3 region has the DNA TGTGCCAGCAGGCGGGACCCAATATCAGATACGCAGTATTTT. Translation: CASRRDPISDTQYF.

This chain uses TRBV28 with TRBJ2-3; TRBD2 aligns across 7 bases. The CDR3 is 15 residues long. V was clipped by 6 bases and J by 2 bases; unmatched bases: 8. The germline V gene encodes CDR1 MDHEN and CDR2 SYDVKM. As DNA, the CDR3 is TGTGCCAGCAGCCCCCGGCGGGGGTACACAGATACGCAGTATTTT. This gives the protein CASSPRRGYTDTQYF.

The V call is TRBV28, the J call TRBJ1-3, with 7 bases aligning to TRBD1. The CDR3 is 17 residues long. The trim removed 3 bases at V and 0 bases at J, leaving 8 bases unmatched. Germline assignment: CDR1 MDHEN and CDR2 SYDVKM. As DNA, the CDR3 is TGTGCCAGCAGTTTCACGGGACAGCCGACCTCTGGAAACACCATATATTTT. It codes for CASSFTGQPTSGNTIYF.

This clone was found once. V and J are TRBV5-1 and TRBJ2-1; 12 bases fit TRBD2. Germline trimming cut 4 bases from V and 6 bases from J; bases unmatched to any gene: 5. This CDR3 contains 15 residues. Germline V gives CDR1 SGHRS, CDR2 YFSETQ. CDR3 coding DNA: TGCGCCAGCAGCGCTACTAGCGGGGGGTTCAATGAGCAGTTCTTC. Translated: CASSATSGGFNEQFF.

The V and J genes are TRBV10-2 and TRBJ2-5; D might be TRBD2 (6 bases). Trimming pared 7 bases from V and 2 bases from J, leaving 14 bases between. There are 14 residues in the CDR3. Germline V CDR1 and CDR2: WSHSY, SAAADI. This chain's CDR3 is CASTPAGKQETQYF. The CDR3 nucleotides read TGCGCCAGCACCCCAGCGGGCAAACAAGAGACCCAGTACTTC.

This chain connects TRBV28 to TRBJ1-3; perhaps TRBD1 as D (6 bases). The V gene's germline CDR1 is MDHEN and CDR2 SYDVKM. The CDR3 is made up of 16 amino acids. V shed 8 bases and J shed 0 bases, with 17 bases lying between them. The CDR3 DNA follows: TGTGCCAGCTTAGGGACACCCTCTTTCTCTGGAAACACCATATATTTT. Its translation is CASLGTPSFSGNTIYF. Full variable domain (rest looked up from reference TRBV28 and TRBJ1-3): DVKVTQSSRYLVKRTGEKVFLECVQDMDHENMFWYRQDPGLGLRLIYFSYDVKMKEKGDIPEGYSVSREKKERFSLILESASTNQTSMYLCASLGTPSFSGNTIYFGEGSWLTVV.

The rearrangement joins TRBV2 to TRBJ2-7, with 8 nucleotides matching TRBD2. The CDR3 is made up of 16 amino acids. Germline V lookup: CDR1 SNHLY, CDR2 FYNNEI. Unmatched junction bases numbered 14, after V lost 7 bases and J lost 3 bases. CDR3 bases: TGTGCCAGCAATTCGGCGGGGGGACGCATCATCTACGAGCAGTACTTC. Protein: CASNSAGGRIIYEQYF.

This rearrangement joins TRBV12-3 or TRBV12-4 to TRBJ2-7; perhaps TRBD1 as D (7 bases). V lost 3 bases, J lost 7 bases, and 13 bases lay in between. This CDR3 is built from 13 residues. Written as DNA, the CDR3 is TGTGCCAGCAGTTTGGAGGGGGCAAGTGAGCAGTACGTC. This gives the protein CASSLEGASEQYV.

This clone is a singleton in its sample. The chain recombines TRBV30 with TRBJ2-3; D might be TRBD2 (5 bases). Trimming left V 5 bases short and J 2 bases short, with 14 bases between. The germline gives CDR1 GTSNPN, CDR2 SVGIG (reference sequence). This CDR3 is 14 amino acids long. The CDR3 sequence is CAWSERELTDTQYF. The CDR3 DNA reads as TGTGCCTGGTCCGAGAGGGAACTCACAGATACGCAGTATTTT.

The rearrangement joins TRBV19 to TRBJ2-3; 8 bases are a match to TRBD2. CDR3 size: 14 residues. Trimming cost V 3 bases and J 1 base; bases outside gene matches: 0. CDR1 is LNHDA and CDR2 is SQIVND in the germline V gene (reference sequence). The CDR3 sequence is CASSMRGGTDTQYF. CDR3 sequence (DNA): TGTGCCAGTAGTATGCGGGGGGGCACAGATACGCAGTATTTT.

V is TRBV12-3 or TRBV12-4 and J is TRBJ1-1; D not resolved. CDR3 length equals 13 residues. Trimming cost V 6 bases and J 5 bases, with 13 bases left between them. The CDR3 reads CASRPLSRTEAFF. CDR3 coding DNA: TGTGCCAGCAGGCCCCTAAGTCGGACTGAAGCTTTCTTT.

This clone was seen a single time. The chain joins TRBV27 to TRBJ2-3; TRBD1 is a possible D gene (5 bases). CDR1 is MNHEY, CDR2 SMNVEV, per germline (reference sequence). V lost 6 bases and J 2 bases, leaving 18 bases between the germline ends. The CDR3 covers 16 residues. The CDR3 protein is CASSLGARAFTDTQYF. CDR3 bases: TGTGCCAGCAGCTTAGGGGCCAGAGCCTTCACAGATACGCAGTATTTT.

CDR3: CASSYSSGEAHTEAFF. As DNA, the CDR3 is TGTGCCAGCAGTTACTCGAGTGGGGAGGCGCACACTGAAGCTTTCTTT. The gene calls are TRBV6-2 or TRBV6-3 and TRBJ1-1; D remains unclear. Germline V gives CDR1 MNHEY, CDR2 SVGEGT. The CDR3 consists of 16 residues. V was pared by 0 bases and J by 3 bases, with 14 bases between.

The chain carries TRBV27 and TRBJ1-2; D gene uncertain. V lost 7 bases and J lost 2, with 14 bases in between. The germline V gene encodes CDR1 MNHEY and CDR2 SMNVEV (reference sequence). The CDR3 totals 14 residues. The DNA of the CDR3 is TGTGCCAGCACCAGTTTAGCAGAGAACTATGGCTACACCTTC. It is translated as CASTSLAENYGYTF.

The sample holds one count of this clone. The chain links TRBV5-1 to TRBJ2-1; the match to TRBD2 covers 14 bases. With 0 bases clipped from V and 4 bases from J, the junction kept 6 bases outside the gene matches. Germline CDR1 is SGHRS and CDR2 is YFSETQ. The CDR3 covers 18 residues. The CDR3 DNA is TGCGCCAGCAGCTTGGAGGGACTAGCGGGGGATAGGTACAATGAGCAGTTCTTC. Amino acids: CASSLEGLAGDRYNEQFF. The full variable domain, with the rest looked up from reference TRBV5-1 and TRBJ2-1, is KAGVTQTPRYLIKTRGQQVTLSCSPISGHRSVSWYQQTPGQGLQFLFEYFSETQRNKGNFPGRFSGRQFSNSRSEMNVSTLELGDSALYLCASSLEGLAGDRYNEQFFGPGTRLTVL.

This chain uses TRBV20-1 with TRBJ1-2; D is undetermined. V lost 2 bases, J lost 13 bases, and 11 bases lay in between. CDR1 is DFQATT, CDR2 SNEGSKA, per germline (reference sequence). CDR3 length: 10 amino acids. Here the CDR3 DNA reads TGCAGTGCTAGACAACCGGGATCCACCTTC. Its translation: CSARQPGSTF.

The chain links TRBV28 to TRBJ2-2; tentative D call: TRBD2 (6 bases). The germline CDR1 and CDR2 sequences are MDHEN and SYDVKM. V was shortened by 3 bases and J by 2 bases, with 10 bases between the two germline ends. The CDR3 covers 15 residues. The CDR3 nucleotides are TGTGCCAGCAGTTTCGGGCGGGGTAACACCGGGGAGCTGTTTTTT. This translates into CASSFGRGNTGELFF.

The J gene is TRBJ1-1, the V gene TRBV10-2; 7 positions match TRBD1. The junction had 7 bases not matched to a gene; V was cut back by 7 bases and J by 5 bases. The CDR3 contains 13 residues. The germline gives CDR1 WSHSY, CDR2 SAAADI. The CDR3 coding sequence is TGCGCCAGCAACGAGGGGGCGCGTACTGAAGCTTTCTTT. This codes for CASNEGARTEAFF.